Listed here is a single T cell receptor beta chain. Measured with immunoSEQ multiplex PCR; TCRdb has only the in-frame clones, and not every one. The table has fewer than 45,000 clones, almost 95% seen once. This sample is part of a study of T cell changes during pregnancy in multiple sclerosis. The CDR3 is 16 residues long. Germline V gene sequence: CDR1 LNHDA, CDR2 SQIVND (reference sequence). Germline trimming cut 5 bases from V and 5 bases from J; bases unmatched to any gene: 12. The sequenced sample was CD8+ T cells from peripheral blood mononuclear cells, obtained in the third trimester of pregnancy. This chain connects TRBV19 to TRBJ2-5; 9 bases are shared with TRBD2. The source of this sequence is a female donor with multiple sclerosis, enrolled in a pregnancy study. The CDR3 bases are TGTGCCAGTAGTCCGTTGGCACTAGCGGGTTGGGAGACCCAGTACTTC. It is translated as CASSPLALAGWETQYF.